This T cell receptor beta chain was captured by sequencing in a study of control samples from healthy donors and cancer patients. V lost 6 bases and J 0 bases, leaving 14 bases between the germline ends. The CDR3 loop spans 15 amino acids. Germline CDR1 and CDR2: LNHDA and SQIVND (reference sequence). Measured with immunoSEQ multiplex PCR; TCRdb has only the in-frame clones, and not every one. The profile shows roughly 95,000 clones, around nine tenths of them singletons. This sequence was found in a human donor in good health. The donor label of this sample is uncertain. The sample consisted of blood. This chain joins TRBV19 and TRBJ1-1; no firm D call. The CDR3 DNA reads TGTGCCAGTAGCCGCCGGGGAGCCATGAACACTGAAGCTTTCTTT. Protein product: CASSRRGAMNTEAFF. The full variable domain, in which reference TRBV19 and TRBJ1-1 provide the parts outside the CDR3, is DGGITQSPKYLFRKEGQNVTLSCEQNLNHDAMYWYRQDPGQGLRLIYYSQIVNDFQKGDIAEGYSVSREKKESFPLTVTSAQKNPTAFYLCASSRRGAMNTEAFFGQGTRLTVV.